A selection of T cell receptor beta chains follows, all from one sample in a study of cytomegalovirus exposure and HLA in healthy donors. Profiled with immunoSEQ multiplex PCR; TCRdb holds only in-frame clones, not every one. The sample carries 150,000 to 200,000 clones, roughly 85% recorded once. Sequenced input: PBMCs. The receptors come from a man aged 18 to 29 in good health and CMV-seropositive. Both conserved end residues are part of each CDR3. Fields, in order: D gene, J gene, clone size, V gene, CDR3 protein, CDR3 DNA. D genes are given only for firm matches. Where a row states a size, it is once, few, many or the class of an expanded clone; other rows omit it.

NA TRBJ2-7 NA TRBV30 CAWSTGFEQYF TGTGCCTGGAGTACAGGGTTCGAGCAGTACTTC
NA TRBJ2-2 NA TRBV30 CAWSKGVLAGELFF TGTGCCTGGAGTAAGGGAGTCTTAGCCGGGGAGCTGTTTTTT
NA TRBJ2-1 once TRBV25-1 CASSARDKQFF TGTGCCAGCAGTGCCCGGGACAAGCAGTTCTTC
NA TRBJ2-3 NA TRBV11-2 CASSLSGVDTQYF TGTGCCAGCAGCTTGTCGGGGGTGGATACGCAGTATTTT
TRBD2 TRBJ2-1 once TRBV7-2 CASSLEAGGPLNEQFF TGTGCCAGCAGCTTAGAGGCGGGGGGGCCCCTCAATGAGCAGTTCTTC
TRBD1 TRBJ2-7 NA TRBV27 CATKSGTGGSEQYF TGTGCCACCAAATCCGGGACAGGGGGATCCGAGCAGTACTTC
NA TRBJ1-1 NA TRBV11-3 CASNSGPEAFF TGTGCCAGCAACTCAGGGCCTGAAGCTTTCTTT
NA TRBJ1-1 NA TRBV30 CAWSVYGRMNTEAFF TGTGCCTGGAGTGTATACGGCAGGATGAACACTGAAGCTTTCTTT
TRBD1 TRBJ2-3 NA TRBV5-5 CASSFTGTGTTDTQYF TGTGCCAGCAGTTTTACCGGGACAGGGACCACAGATACGCAGTATTTT
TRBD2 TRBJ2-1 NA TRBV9 CASSVAGGLNEQFF TGTGCCAGCAGCGTAGCGGGGGGGCTGAATGAGCAGTTCTTC
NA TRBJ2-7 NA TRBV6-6 CASSPRYEQYF TGTGCCAGCAGTCCCCGCTACGAGCAGTACTTC
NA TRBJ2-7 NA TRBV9 CASSPGGGTGFYEQYF TGTGCCAGCAGCCCTGGGGGGGGGACAGGTTTCTACGAGCAGTACTTC
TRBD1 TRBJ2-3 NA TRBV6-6 CASSYSTGRGTDTQYF TGTGCCAGCAGTTACTCGACAGGGAGAGGCACAGATACGCAGTATTTT
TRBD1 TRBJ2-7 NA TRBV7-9 CASSRDRWTYEQYF TGTGCCAGCAGCAGGGACAGGTGGACCTACGAGCAGTACTTC
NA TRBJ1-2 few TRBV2 CASSARVGYTF TGTGCCAGCAGTGCCCGAGTGGGCTACACCTTC
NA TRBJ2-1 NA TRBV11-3 CASSLGGLAGNEQFF TGTGCCAGCAGCTTAGGTGGGCTTGCGGGCAATGAGCAGTTCTTC
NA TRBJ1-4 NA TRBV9 CASSPGGGREKLFF TGTGCCAGCAGCCCCGGGGGAGGGCGTGAAAAACTGTTTTTT
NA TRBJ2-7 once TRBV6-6 CASSATRGSYEQYF TGTGCCAGCAGTGCGACTAGAGGGTCCTACGAGCAGTACTTC
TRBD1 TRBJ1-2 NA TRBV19 CASSTFTGEAYGYTF TGTGCCAGTAGTACCTTCACAGGGGAGGCCTATGGCTACACCTTC
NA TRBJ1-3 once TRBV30 CAWGSSGNTIYF TGTGCCTGGGGCTCCTCTGGAAACACCATATATTTT
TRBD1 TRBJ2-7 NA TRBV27 CASSTRQGGSYEQYF TGTGCCAGCAGTACCCGACAGGGGGGTTCTTACGAGCAGTACTTC
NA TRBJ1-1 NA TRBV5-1 CASSPFGATNTEAFF TGCGCCAGCAGCCCGTTTGGAGCTACGAACACTGAAGCTTTCTTT
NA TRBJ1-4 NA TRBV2 CASGRAGEKLFF TGTGCCAGCGGACGGGCGGGTGAAAAACTGTTTTTT
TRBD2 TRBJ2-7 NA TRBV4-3 CASSQDLAGGYYEQYF TGCGCCAGCAGCCAAGATCTAGCGGGGGGGTATTACGAGCAGTACTTC
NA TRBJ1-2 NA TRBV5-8 CASSLSRNGYTF TGTGCCAGCAGCTTGAGTAGAAATGGCTACACCTTC
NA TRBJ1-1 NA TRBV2 CASSELGLNTEAFF TGTGCCAGCAGTGAACTTGGCCTGAACACTGAAGCTTTCTTT
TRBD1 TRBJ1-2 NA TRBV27 CASSFRTGENYGYTF TGTGCCAGCAGTTTCCGGACAGGGGAGAACTATGGCTACACCTTC
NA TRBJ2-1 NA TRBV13 CASSLQAYNEQFF TGTGCCAGCAGCCTGCAGGCCTACAATGAGCAGTTCTTC
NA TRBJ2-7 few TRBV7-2 CASSLGGPPYEQYF TGTGCCAGCAGCTTAGGAGGGCCTCCCTACGAGCAGTACTTC
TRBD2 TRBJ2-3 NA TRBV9 CASSVLAGGDTQYF TGTGCCAGCAGCGTCCTAGCGGGGGGAGATACGCAGTATTTT
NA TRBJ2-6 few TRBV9 CASSAGTISGANGLTF TGTGCCAGCAGCGCCGGGACAATCTCTGGGGCCAACGGCCTGACTTTC
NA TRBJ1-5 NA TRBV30 CAWSDGYSNQPQHF TGTGCCTGGAGTGACGGTTATAGCAATCAGCCCCAGCATTTT